This is a list of T cell receptor beta chains from one sample in a study of blood T cells in healthy people across ages. TCRdb re-analysed the 5' RACE reads in MiXCR, keeping a single row per CDR3 protein. The data show some 1.5 million distinct CDR3 sequences, roughly two fifths seen once. Sequenced material: blood. Receptors were obtained from a woman under 30 in good health. Each CDR3 is given without its conserved first and last residue. The order of the fields is V gene, J gene, CDR3 protein.

v_call: TRBV20-1; j_call: TRBJ2-3; cdr3_aa: SAHTQY
v_call: TRBV3-1; j_call: TRBJ2-4; cdr3_aa: ASSQVAGGLKNIQY
v_call: TRBV2; j_call: TRBJ2-7; cdr3_aa: ASSARPLAWSEQY
v_call: TRBV27; j_call: TRBJ1-2; cdr3_aa: ASSLLKGPGYT
v_call: TRBV10-3; j_call: TRBJ2-3; cdr3_aa: AIRTSADTQY
v_call: TRBV27; j_call: TRBJ1-5; cdr3_aa: ASSLRAFNQPQH
v_call: TRBV7-2; j_call: TRBJ1-2; cdr3_aa: ASSPPGASRGYT
v_call: TRBV4-1; j_call: NA; cdr3_aa: ASSLVGTDKETQY
v_call: TRBV7-9; j_call: TRBJ2-6; cdr3_aa: ASSSLDTLPGANVLT
v_call: TRBV7-3; j_call: TRBJ1-1; cdr3_aa: ASSLSPVANTEAF
v_call: TRBV20-1; j_call: TRBJ2-1; cdr3_aa: SAAAGYRQF
v_call: TRBV18; j_call: TRBJ1-2; cdr3_aa: ASTISQGSVFGYT
v_call: TRBV13; j_call: TRBJ2-7; cdr3_aa: ASSLGASPYEQY
v_call: TRBV20-1; j_call: TRBJ1-6; cdr3_aa: SAREAGSPLH
v_call: TRBV5-1; j_call: TRBJ2-7; cdr3_aa: ASRPTGLAYEQY
v_call: TRBV12-3/TRBV12-4; j_call: TRBJ2-1; cdr3_aa: ASSPPDSSYNEQF
v_call: TRBV6-5; j_call: TRBJ1-1; cdr3_aa: ASTSQGPPDTEAF
v_call: TRBV6-2/TRBV6-3; j_call: TRBJ1-2; cdr3_aa: ASTSAGIPNYGYT
v_call: TRBV11-2; j_call: TRBJ1-1; cdr3_aa: ASSLEGLAEAF
v_call: TRBV28; j_call: TRBJ2-5; cdr3_aa: ASSFQGGRETQY
v_call: TRBV5-1; j_call: TRBJ2-2; cdr3_aa: ASSRGTGQITGELF
v_call: TRBV20-1; j_call: TRBJ1-2; cdr3_aa: SARDLGQVYGYT
v_call: TRBV20-1; j_call: TRBJ2-7; cdr3_aa: SVGGPDSLYEQY
v_call: TRBV15; j_call: TRBJ1-1; cdr3_aa: ATSSFRARLRNTEAF
v_call: TRBV4-1; j_call: TRBJ2-1; cdr3_aa: ASSRRSGTPSDEQF
v_call: TRBV6-6; j_call: TRBJ1-5; cdr3_aa: ASRQTGGYNQPQH
v_call: TRBV12-3/TRBV12-4; j_call: TRBJ2-1; cdr3_aa: ASRADWNSYNEQF
v_call: TRBV4-1; j_call: TRBJ2-3; cdr3_aa: ASSHPPSTDTQY
v_call: TRBV2; j_call: TRBJ1-4; cdr3_aa: ASRPQGIREKLF
v_call: TRBV6-5; j_call: TRBJ2-1; cdr3_aa: ASSYSRSGGGGLNEQF
v_call: TRBV9; j_call: TRBJ1-5; cdr3_aa: ASSVGPNSNQPQH
v_call: TRBV5-1; j_call: NA; cdr3_aa: ASSSRAFRETQY
v_call: TRBV27; j_call: TRBJ2-7; cdr3_aa: ASSKGPHYEQY
v_call: TRBV20-1; j_call: TRBJ1-2; cdr3_aa: SAIKGARVVGYGYT
v_call: TRBV12-5; j_call: TRBJ2-5; cdr3_aa: ASGHPGAETQY
v_call: TRBV7-3; j_call: TRBJ1-6; cdr3_aa: ASSLTPGGNSPLH
v_call: TRBV4-2; j_call: TRBJ2-7; cdr3_aa: ASSQEQGALREQY
v_call: TRBV27; j_call: TRBJ1-5; cdr3_aa: ASSFRPPYSNQPQH
v_call: TRBV20-1; j_call: TRBJ1-2; cdr3_aa: SARQGAGYT
v_call: TRBV6-2/TRBV6-3; j_call: NA; cdr3_aa: ASSYGTSGRPYNEQY
v_call: TRBV4-1; j_call: TRBJ2-7; cdr3_aa: ASSQAQGQYEQY
v_call: TRBV7-9; j_call: TRBJ1-1; cdr3_aa: ASSPTGRRSTEAF
v_call: TRBV2; j_call: TRBJ2-7; cdr3_aa: ASHDPLEGPYEQY